This passage covers 2 T cell receptor beta chains from one sample sequenced in a study of blood T cell repertoires in COVID-19. Profiled with immunoSEQ multiplex PCR; TCRdb holds only in-frame clones, not every one. The sample records almost 90,000 clones, around 90% being singletons. Specimen: peripheral blood. These TCRs come from a young man with COVID-19, enrolled during active disease.

The V gene is TRBV5-4, the J gene TRBJ2-3, with D unresolved. Per the germline V gene, CDR1 is SGHNT and CDR2 is YYREEE (reference sequence). V was pared by 1 base and J by 2 bases, with 5 bases between. The length of the CDR3 is 13 residues. CDR3 DNA: TGTGCCAGCAGCTTGCTGTTCACAGATACGCAGTATTTT. This codes for CASSLLFTDTQYF.

This chain links TRBV4-3 with TRBJ1-1, with 8 bases fitting TRBD1. V was pared by 6 bases and J by 2 bases, with 5 bases of the junction left unmatched. Germline values: CDR1 LGHNA, CDR2 YSLEER. CDR3 length: 14 amino acids. CDR3 DNA: TGCGCCAGCAGTCGACAGGGGATAAACACTGAAGCTTTCTTT. This encodes CASSRQGINTEAFF.